The 6 T cell receptor beta chains given below trace back to one sample, sequenced in a study of T cell responses to AZD1222 COVID-19 vaccine. Clones were sequenced by immunoSEQ multiplex PCR, and TCRdb holds only the in-frame ones, with some missing. Of 150,000 to 200,000 clones listed, under 95% are singletons. The source was peripheral blood, collected 28 days after the second AZD1222 dose. These receptors originate from an adult who received the AZD1222 COVID-19 vaccine.

Here the CDR3 reads CASTAGQPNYGYTF. The CDR3 region has the DNA TGCGCCAGCACGGCGGGTCAGCCTAACTATGGCTACACCTTC. V and J are TRBV5-1 and TRBJ1-2; D gene ambiguous. Germline-derived CDR1 and CDR2 are SGHRS and YFSETQ. This CDR3 contains 14 residues. The V end lost 6 bases, the J end lost 0 bases, and 12 bases lay between the germline ends.

The chain has TRBV5-1 and TRBJ1-6, with D possibly being TRBD1 (6 bases). Germline CDR1 is SGHRS and CDR2 is YFSETQ. The CDR3 loop spans 18 amino acids. V was shortened by 4 bases and J by 0 bases, with 17 bases between the two germline ends. Here the CDR3 DNA reads TGCGCCAGCAGCGCTGGACAGTCCTGGAGCTCCTATAATTCACCCCTCCACTTT. Translation gives CASSAGQSWSSYNSPLHF.

The chain is built from TRBV19 and TRBJ1-1; no reliable D call. Germline CDR1 LNHDA, CDR2 SQIVND (reference sequence). CDR3 length: 11 residues. V lost 4 bases and J 5 bases, leaving 5 bases between the germline ends. The CDR3 nucleotides read TGTGCCAGTAGTAAATGGACTGAAGCTTTCTTT. It yields the protein CASSKWTEAFF.

The chain links TRBV5-8 to TRBJ2-7, with TRBD2 as a possible D gene (5 bases). V was cut by 4 bases and J by 6 bases, with 20 bases left in between. In germline, CDR1 is SGHTS, CDR2 YDEGEE. CDR3 length equals 15 residues. CDR3 nucleotide sequence: TGTGCCAGCAGCGCGGACTGGATCATGTCCGCCGAGCAGTACTTC. It encodes CASSADWIMSAEQYF.

The V call is TRBV7-9, the J call TRBJ1-1; a weak D match, TRBD1 (5 bases). Germline values: CDR1 SEHNR, CDR2 FQNEAQ (reference sequence). This CDR3 has 16 residues. The V gene lost 1 base and the J gene lost 1 base, with 13 bases spanning the gap. CDR3 protein: CASSLGGGSGNTEAFF. The CDR3 bases are TGTGCCAGCAGCTTAGGCGGGGGTAGTGGGAACACTGAAGCTTTCTTT. The whole variable domain, remainder taken from reference TRBV7-9 and TRBJ1-1, is DTGVSQNPRHKITKRGQNVTFRCDPISEHNRLYWYRQTLGQGPEFLTYFQNEAQLEKSRLLSDRFSAERPKGSFSTLEIQRTEQGDSAMYLCASSLGGGSGNTEAFFGQGTRLTVV.

This chain joins TRBV7-9 and TRBJ2-1; D is ambiguous. The CDR3 covers 15 residues. The germline gives CDR1 SEHNR, CDR2 FQNEAQ (reference sequence). V lost 3 bases and J lost 2, with 11 bases in between. CDR3 residues: CASSLQSFPYNEQFF. The CDR3 DNA sequence: TGTGCCAGCAGCTTGCAAAGTTTCCCCTACAATGAGCAGTTCTTC.